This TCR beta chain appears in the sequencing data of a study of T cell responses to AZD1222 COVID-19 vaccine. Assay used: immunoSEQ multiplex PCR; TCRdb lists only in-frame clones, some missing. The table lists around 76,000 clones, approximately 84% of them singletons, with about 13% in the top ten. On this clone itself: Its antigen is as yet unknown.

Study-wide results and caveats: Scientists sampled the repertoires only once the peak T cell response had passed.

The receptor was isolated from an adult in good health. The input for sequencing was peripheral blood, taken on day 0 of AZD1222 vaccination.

This chain's CDR3 is CASSLGSGAHTGELFF. The CDR3 DNA reads as TGTGCCAGCAGCTTAGGATCAGGGGCGCACACCGGGGAGCTGTTTTTT. The chain couples TRBV11-2 to TRBJ2-2; D is possibly TRBD1 (6 bases). Trimming pared 1 base from V and 3 bases from J, leaving 12 bases between. This CDR3 is 16 amino acids long. Germline V gene data show CDR1 as SGHAT and CDR2 as FQNNGV.